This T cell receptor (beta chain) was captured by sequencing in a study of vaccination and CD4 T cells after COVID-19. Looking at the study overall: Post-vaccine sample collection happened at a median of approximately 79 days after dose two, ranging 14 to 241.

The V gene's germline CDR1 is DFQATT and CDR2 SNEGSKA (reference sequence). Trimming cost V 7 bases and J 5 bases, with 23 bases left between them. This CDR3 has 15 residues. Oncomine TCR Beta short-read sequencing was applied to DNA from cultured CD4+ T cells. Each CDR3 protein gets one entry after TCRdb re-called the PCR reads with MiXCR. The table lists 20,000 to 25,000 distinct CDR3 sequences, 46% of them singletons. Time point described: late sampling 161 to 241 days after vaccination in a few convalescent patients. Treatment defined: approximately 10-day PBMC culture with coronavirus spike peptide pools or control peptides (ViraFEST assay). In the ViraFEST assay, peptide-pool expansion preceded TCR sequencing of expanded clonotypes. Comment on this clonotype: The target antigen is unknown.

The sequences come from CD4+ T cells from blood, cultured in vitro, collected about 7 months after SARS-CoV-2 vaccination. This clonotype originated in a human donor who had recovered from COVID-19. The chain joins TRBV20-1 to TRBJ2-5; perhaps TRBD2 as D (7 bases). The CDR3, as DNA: TGCAGTGTGGGCATAGGGGGAGGGTGGGAGGAGACCCAGTACTTC. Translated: CSVGIGGGWEETQYF.